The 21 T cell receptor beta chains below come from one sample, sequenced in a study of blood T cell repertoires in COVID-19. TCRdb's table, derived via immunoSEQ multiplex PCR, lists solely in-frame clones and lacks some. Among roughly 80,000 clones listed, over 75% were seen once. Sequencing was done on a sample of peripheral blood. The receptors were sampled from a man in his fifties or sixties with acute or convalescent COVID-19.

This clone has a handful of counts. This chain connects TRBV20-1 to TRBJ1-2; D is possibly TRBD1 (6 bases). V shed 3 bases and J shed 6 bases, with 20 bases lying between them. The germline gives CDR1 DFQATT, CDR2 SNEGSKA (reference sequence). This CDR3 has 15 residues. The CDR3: CSASPAQDNRDGYTF. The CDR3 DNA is TGCAGTGCTAGTCCTGCCCAGGACAACAGGGATGGCTACACCTTC.

CDR3 sequence reads: CASSSGGLAVSYEQYF. The CDR3 nucleotides read TGTGCCAGCAGCTCAGGAGGACTAGCGGTCTCCTACGAGCAGTACTTC. The chain joins TRBV7-2 to TRBJ2-7; 10 bases match TRBD2. Losses at the gene ends were 4 bases for V and 0 bases for J; bases not matched to a gene: 6. CDR1 is SGHTA and CDR2 is FQGNSA in the germline V gene. The CDR3 is made up of 16 amino acids.

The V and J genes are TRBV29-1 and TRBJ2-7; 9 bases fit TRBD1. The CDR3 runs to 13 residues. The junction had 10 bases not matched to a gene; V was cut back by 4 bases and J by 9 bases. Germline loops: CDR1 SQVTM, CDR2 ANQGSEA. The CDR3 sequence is CSVAGQGSAGQYF. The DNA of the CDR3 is TGCAGCGTTGCGGGACAGGGATCGGCCGGGCAGTACTTC.

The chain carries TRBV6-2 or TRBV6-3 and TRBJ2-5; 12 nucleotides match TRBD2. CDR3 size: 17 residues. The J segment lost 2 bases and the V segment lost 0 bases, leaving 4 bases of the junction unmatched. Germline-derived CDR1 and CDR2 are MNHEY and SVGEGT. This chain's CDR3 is CASSYSTTSGGQETQYF. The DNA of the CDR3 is TGTGCCAGCAGTTACTCTACCACTAGCGGGGGGCAAGAGACCCAGTACTTC.

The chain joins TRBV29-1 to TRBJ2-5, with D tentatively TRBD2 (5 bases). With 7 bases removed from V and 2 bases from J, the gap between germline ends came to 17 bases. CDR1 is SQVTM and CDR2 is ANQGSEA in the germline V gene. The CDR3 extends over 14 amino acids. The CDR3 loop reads CSALHNGVQETQYF. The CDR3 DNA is TGCAGCGCTCTCCATAACGGGGTTCAAGAGACCCAGTACTTC.

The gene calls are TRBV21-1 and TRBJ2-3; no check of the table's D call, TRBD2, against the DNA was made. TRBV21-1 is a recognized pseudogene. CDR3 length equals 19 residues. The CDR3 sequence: CASSKGTPTSGTSTDTQYF. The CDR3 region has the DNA TGTGCCAGCAGCAAAGGCACCCCGACTAGCGGTACGAGCACAGATACGCAGTATTTT.

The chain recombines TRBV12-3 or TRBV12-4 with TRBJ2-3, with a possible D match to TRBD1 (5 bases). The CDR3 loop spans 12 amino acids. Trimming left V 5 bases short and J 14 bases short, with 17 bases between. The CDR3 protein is CASSATVYWVYF. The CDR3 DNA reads TGTGCCAGCAGTGCGACAGTATATTGGGTGTATTTT.

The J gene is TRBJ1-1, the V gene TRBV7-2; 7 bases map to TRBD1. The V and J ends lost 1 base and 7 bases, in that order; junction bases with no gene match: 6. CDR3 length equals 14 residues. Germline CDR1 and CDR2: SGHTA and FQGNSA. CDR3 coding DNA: TGTGCCAGCAGCTTAGTCACAGGGGAGAATGAAGCTTTCTTT. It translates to CASSLVTGENEAFF.

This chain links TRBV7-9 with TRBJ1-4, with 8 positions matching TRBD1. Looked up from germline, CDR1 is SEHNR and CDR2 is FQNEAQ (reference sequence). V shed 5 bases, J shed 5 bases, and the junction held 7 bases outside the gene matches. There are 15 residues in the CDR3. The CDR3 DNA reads TGTGCCAGCAGCCCCGACAGGGGATTCAATGAAAAACTGTTTTTT. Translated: CASSPDRGFNEKLFF.

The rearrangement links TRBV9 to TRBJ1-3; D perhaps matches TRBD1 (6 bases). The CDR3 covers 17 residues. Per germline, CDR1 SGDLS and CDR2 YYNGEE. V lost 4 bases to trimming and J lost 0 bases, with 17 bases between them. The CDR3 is CASSISGEGDSGNTIYF. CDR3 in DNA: TGTGCCAGCAGCATCTCAGGGGAGGGGGACTCTGGAAACACCATATATTTT.

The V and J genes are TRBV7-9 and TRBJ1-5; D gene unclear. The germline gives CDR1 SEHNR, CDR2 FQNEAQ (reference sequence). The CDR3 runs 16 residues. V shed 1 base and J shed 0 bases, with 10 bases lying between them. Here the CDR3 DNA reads TGTGCCAGCAGCTTAGTCGGCGGGCTTAGCAATCAGCCCCAGCATTTT. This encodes CASSLVGGLSNQPQHF.

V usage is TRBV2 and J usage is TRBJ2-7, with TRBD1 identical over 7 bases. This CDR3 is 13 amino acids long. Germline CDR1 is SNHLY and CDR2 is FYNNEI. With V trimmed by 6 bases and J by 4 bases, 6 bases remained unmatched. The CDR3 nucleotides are TGTGCCAGCAGCCGTGGACAGGTTTACGAGCAGTACTTC. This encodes CASSRGQVYEQYF.

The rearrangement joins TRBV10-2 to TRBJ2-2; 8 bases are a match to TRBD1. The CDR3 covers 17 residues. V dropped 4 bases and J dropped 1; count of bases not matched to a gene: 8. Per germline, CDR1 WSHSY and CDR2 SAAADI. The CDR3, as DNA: TGCGCCAGCAGTGTTTACTTCGGGACAGGGAACACCGGGGAGCTGTTTTTT. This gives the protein CASSVYFGTGNTGELFF.

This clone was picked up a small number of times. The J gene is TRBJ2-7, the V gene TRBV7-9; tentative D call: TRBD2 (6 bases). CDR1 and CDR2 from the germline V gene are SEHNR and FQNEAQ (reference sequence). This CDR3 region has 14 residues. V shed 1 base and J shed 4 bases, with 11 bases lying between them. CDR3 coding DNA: TGTGCCAGCAGCTTAGGCGGGGCTAGGTACGAGCAGTACTTC. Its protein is CASSLGGARYEQYF.

The CDR3 DNA is TGCGCCAGCAGTGGGGAGCTTTACGGCAGGGGAAACTATGGCTACACCTTC. Translation gives CASSGELYGRGNYGYTF. The gene calls are TRBV10-2 and TRBJ1-2, with a weak D call TRBD1 (6 bases). Trimming pared 4 bases from V and 2 bases from J, leaving 20 bases between. CDR3 length: 17 residues. Germline V gene lookup returns CDR1 WSHSY and CDR2 SAAADI.

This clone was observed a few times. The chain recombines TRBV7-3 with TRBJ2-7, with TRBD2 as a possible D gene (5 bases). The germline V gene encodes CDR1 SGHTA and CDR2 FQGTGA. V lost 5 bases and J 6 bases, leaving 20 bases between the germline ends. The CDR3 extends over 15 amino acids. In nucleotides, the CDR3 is TGTGCCAGCAGCCCAAAGGCCTCCCGGGGATCCGAGCAGTACTTC. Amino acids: CASSPKASRGSEQYF.

As DNA, the CDR3 is TGTGCCAGTAACTCGGGACAGGACTTTTCTGGGGCCAACGTCCTGACTTTC. This gives the protein CASNSGQDFSGANVLTF. The chain has TRBV19 and TRBJ2-6, with 8 bases fitting TRBD1. V was pared by 7 bases and J by 1 base, with 9 bases of the junction left unmatched. CDR1 and CDR2 (germline): LNHDA, SQIVND (reference sequence). This CDR3 comprises 17 residues. The whole variable domain, filled in from reference TRBV19 and TRBJ2-6, reads DGGITQSPKYLFRKEGQNVTLSCEQNLNHDAMYWYRQDPGQGLRLIYYSQIVNDFQKGDIAEGYSVSREKKESFPLTVTSAQKNPTAFYLCASNSGQDFSGANVLTFGAGSRLTVL.

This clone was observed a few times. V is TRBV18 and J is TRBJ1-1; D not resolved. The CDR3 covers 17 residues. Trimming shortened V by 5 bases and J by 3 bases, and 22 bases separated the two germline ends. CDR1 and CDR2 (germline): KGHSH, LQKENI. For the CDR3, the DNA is TGTGCCAGCTCATTGGACGGAGGCCTGGGTAAGGACACTGAAGCTTTCTTT. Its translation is CASSLDGGLGKDTEAFF.

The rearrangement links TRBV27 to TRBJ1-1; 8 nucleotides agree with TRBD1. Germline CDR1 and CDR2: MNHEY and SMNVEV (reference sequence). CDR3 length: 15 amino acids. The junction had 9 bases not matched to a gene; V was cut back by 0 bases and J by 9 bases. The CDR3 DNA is TGTGCCAGCAGTTTATCTCTTGGACAGGGAGTCAAAGCTTTCTTT. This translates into CASSLSLGQGVKAFF.

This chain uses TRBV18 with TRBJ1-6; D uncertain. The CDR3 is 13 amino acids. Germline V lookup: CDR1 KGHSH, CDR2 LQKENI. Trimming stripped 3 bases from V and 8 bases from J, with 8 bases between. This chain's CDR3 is CASSPQRDSPLHF. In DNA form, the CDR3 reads TGTGCCAGCTCACCCCAGAGGGATTCACCCCTCCACTTT.

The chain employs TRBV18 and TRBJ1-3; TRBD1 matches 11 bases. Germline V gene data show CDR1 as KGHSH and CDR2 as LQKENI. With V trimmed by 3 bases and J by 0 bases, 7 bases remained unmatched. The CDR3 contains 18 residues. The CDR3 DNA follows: TGTGCCAGCTCACCCAGCGGACAGGGGGCTTTCTCTGGAAACACCATATATTTT. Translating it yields CASSPSGQGAFSGNTIYF.